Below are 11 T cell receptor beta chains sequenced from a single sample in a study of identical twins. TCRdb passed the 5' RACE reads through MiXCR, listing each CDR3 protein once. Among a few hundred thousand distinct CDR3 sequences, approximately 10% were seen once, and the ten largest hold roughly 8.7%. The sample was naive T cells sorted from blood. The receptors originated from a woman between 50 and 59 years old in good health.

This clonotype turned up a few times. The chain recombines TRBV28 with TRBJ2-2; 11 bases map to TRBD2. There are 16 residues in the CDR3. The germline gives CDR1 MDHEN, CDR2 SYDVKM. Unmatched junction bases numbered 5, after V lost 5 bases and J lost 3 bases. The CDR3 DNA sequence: TGTGCCAGCAGTCCCGGGACTAGCGGCGACACCGGGGAGCTGTTTTTT. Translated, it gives CASSPGTSGDTGELFF.

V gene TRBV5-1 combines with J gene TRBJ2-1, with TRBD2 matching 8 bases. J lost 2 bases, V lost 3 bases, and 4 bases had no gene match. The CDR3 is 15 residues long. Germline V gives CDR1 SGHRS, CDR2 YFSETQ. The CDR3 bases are TGCGCCAGCAGCTCCGTTAGCGGGACCTACAATGAGCAGTTCTTC. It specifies CASSSVSGTYNEQFF.

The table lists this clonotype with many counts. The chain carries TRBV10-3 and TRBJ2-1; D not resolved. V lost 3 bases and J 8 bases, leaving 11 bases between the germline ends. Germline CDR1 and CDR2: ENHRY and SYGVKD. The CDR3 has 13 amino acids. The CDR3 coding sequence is TGTGCCATCAGTGATAGCAGGCTTGATGAGCAGTTCTTC. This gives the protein CAISDSRLDEQFF.

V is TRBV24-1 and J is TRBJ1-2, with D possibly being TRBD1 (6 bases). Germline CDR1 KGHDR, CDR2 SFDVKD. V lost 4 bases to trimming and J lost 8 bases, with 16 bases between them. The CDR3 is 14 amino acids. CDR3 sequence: CATSDSDSAGGYTF. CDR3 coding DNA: TGTGCCACCAGTGACTCGGACAGCGCCGGGGGCTACACCTTC.

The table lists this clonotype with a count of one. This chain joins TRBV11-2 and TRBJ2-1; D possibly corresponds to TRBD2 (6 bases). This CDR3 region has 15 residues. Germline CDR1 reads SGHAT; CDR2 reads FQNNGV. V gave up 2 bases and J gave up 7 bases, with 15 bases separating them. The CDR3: CASSLRQAGGNEQFF. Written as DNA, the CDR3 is TGTGCCAGCAGCTTAAGGCAAGCGGGTGGAAATGAGCAGTTCTTC.

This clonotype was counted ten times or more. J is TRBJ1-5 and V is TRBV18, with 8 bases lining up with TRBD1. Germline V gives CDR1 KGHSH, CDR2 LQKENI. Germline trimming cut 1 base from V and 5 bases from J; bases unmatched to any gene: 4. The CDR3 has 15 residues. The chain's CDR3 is CASSPLSGGDQPQHF. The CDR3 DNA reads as TGTGCCAGCTCACCACTTTCAGGGGGCGATCAGCCCCAGCATTTT. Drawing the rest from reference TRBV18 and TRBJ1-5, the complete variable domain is NAGVMQNPRHLVRRRGQEARLRCSPMKGHSHVYWYRQLPEEGLKFMVYLQKENIIDESGMPKERFSAEFPKEGPSILRIQQVVRGDSAAYFCASSPLSGGDQPQHFGDGTRLSIL.

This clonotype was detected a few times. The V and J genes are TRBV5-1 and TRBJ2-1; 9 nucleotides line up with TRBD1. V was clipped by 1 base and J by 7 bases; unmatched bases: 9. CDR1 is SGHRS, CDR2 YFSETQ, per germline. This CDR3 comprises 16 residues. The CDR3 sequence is CASSLTGTGLVNEQFF. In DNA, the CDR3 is TGCGCCAGCAGCTTGACCGGGACAGGGTTGGTTAATGAGCAGTTCTTC. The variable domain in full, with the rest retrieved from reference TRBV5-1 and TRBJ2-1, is KAGVTQTPRYLIKTRGQQVTLSCSPISGHRSVSWYQQTPGQGLQFLFEYFSETQRNKGNFPGRFSGRQFSNSRSEMNVSTLELGDSALYLCASSLTGTGLVNEQFFGPGTRLTVL.

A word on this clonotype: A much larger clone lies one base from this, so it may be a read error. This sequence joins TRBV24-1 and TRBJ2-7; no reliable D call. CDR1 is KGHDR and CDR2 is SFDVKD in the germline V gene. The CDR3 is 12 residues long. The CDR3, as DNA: TGTGCCACCAGTGGACTTGCCGACGAGCATTACTTC. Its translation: CATSGLADEHYF.

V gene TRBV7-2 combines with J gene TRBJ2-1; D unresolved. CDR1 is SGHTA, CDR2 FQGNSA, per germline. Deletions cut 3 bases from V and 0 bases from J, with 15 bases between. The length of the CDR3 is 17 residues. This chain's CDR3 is CASSLGRALGSYNEQFF. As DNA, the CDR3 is TGTGCCAGCAGCTTGGGTCGGGCCCTAGGCTCCTACAATGAGCAGTTCTTC.

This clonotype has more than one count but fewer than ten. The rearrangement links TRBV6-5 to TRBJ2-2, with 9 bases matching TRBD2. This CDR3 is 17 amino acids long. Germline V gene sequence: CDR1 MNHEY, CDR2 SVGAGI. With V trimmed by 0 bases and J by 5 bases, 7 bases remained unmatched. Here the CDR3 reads CASSYSFSSGDTGELFF. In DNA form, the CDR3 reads TGTGCCAGCAGTTACTCATTTTCTAGCGGGGATACCGGGGAGCTGTTTTTT.

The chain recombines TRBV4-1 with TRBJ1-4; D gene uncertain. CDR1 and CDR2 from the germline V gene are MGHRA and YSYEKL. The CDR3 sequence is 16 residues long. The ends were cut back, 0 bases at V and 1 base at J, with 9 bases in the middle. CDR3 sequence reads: CASSQDHGRTNEKLFF. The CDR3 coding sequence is TGCGCCAGCAGCCAAGACCACGGACGAACTAATGAAAAACTGTTTTTT.